The 10 T cell receptor beta chains reported below all come from one sample, sequenced in a study of patients and donors after allogeneic stem cell transplantation. Each CDR3 protein is one row after TCRdb ran MiXCR on the RT-PCR reads. The sample includes 4,000 to 5,000 distinct CDR3 sequences, approximately 24% seen only once; the top ten take roughly 15%. The sequenced material came from blood, either unsorted or a sorted T cell fraction (not recorded which). These receptor sequences come from a human donor who was either an allogeneic HSCT recipient or a stem cell or donor lymphocyte infusion donor (not recorded which). It is not recorded whose cells these are; they may come from a transplant donor.

In its sample, this clonotype was seen once. This chain links TRBV15 with TRBJ1-1; D may be TRBD1 (5 bases). The CDR3 is made up of 16 amino acids. Germline assignment: CDR1 LNHNV and CDR2 YYDKDF (reference sequence). V lost 3 bases and J lost 2, with 16 bases in between. The CDR3 region has the DNA TGTGCCACCAGCAGGTTCCGGGGCAGCACTAACACTGAAGCTTTCTTT. It specifies CATSRFRGSTNTEAFF.

The chain links TRBV5-6 to TRBJ1-1; the match to TRBD1 covers 7 bases. The V gene's germline CDR1 is SGHDT and CDR2 YYEEEE. This CDR3 region has 15 residues. The V and J ends lost 3 bases and 0 bases, in that order; junction bases with no gene match: 5. This CDR3 reads CASSSLGQMNTEAFF. The CDR3 DNA reads TGTGCCAGCAGCTCCCTGGGACAGATGAACACTGAAGCTTTCTTT.

The chain couples TRBV5-6 to TRBJ2-3; tentatively, D is TRBD1 (6 bases). CDR3 size: 16 residues. Germline V lookup: CDR1 SGHDT, CDR2 YYEEEE. Trimming pared 0 bases from V and 3 bases from J, leaving 14 bases between. The CDR3 sequence: CASSLVGQGWTDTQYF. The CDR3 DNA sequence: TGTGCCAGCAGCTTGGTTGGGCAGGGGTGGACAGATACGCAGTATTTT.

J is TRBJ2-1 and V is TRBV2, with D possibly matching TRBD2 (5 bases). Germline lookup yields CDR1 SNHLY and CDR2 FYNNEI. Trimming left V 4 bases short and J 7 bases short, with 14 bases between. This CDR3 has 14 residues. The CDR3 spells CASSVGGRANEQFF. CDR3 nucleotide sequence: TGTGCCAGCAGTGTTGGCGGGCGGGCGAATGAGCAGTTCTTC.

This clonotype is deemed medium-sized. The chain links TRBV7-6 to TRBJ2-3; D possibly corresponds to TRBD1 (5 bases). The CDR3 has 14 residues. Trimming stripped 1 base from V and 4 bases from J, with 9 bases between. Germline V gene sequence: CDR1 SGHVS, CDR2 FNYEAQ. CDR3: CASSLGAGPDTQYF. DNA of the CDR3: TGTGCCAGCAGCTTAGGGGCAGGGCCAGATACGCAGTATTTT.

This clonotype appeared a few times. This sequence joins TRBV6-2 or TRBV6-3 and TRBJ2-2; D may be TRBD2 (5 bases). The length of the CDR3 is 15 residues. V was trimmed by 0 bases and J by 7 bases, leaving 12 bases between them. Germline values: CDR1 MNHEY, CDR2 SVGEGT. The CDR3 loop is CASSYSRTEIGELFF. The CDR3 nucleotides read TGTGCCAGCAGTTACTCGAGGACTGAGATCGGGGAGCTGTTTTTT.

The rearrangement joins TRBV2 to TRBJ2-7; D not certain. The germline V and J ends were trimmed by 3 bases and 11 bases, with 14 bases remaining between them. The CDR3 is 12 amino acids. Germline V lookup: CDR1 SNHLY, CDR2 FYNNEI. The CDR3 DNA reads TGTGCCAGCAGTGAGATGCCGGAGACGGAGTACTTC. Translating it yields CASSEMPETEYF.

This clonotype is medium-sized (0.01 to 0.1%) by share. The chain employs TRBV11-1 and TRBJ2-2; unclear D gene. This CDR3 region has 14 residues. Between the trimmed V and J ends, which lost 5 bases and 1 base, there was a span of 8 bases. From germline, CDR1 is SGHAT and CDR2 FQDESV (reference sequence). The CDR3 DNA reads TGTGCCAGCAGCCTTCGACGGAACACCGGGGAGCTGTTTTTT. Its protein product is CASSLRRNTGELFF.

This clonotype was picked up a small number of times. The chain links TRBV19 to TRBJ1-5; D not resolved. Per germline, CDR1 LNHDA and CDR2 SQIVND (reference sequence). This CDR3 is 13 amino acids long. V was shortened by 1 base and J by 3 bases, with 4 bases between the two germline ends. CDR3 protein: CASSIGINQPQHF. The CDR3 nucleotides are TGTGCCAGTAGTATAGGGATCAATCAGCCCCAGCATTTT.

By share, this clonotype counts as medium-sized (0.01 to 0.1%). V is TRBV25-1 and J is TRBJ1-5; D ambiguous. CDR3 length equals 15 residues. Germline lookup yields CDR1 MGHDK and CDR2 SYGVNS. V gave up 6 bases and J gave up 2 bases, with 14 bases separating them. CDR3 nucleotide sequence: TGTGCCAGCAGATCTGGAGTTGAGGGCAATCAGCCCCAGCATTTT. It specifies CASRSGVEGNQPQHF.